The next 18 T cell receptor beta chains were all read from a single sample in a study of CD8 T cells in Susac syndrome. The authors reverse transcribed roughly 0.5 to 1 ug RNA with random hexamers. TCRdb passed the immunoSEQ multiplex PCR reads through MiXCR, listing each CDR3 protein once. This table has around 130,000 distinct CDR3 sequences, around 75% appearing once. Material for sequencing was CD8+ T cells from PBMCs. The origin of the receptors is a human donor with multiple sclerosis.

The rearrangement joins TRBV7-8 to TRBJ2-5; D call uncertain. Germline V gives CDR1 SGHVS, CDR2 FQNEAQ. V lost 1 base and J lost 4, with 10 bases in between. This CDR3 contains 14 residues. CDR3 sequence: CASSLVRAGETQYF. The CDR3 region has the DNA TGTGCCAGCAGCTTAGTAAGGGCAGGAGAGACCCAGTACTTC.

The chain recombines TRBV4-1 with TRBJ1-1, with D unresolved. There are 18 residues in the CDR3. Germline CDR1 and CDR2: MGHRA and YSYEKL. The V and J ends lost 0 bases and 1 base respectively, with 18 bases between them. CDR3 DNA: TGCGCCAGCAGCCAAGAGAGTCTCGTAACACTCCAGAACACTGAAGCTTTCTTT. This encodes CASSQESLVTLQNTEAFF.

The gene calls are TRBV2 and TRBJ2-1; 10 bases are a match to TRBD2. The junction had 3 bases not matched to a gene; V was cut back by 4 bases and J by 6 bases. The germline V gene encodes CDR1 SNHLY and CDR2 FYNNEI. This CDR3 is 14 amino acids long. The CDR3 DNA reads TGTGCCAGCAGTGGGCTAGCGGGAGCCAATGAGCAGTTCTTC. Protein product: CASSGLAGANEQFF.

This chain links TRBV27 with TRBJ2-1; 7 bases are a match to TRBD1. The CDR3 sequence is 16 residues long. Germline V CDR1 and CDR2: MNHEY, SMNVEV (reference sequence). After removal of 4 bases from V and 7 bases from J, the junction contained 13 bases not matched to a gene. CDR3 region: CASSYKTGQVLNEQFF. In nucleotides, the CDR3 is TGTGCCAGCAGTTATAAAACCGGACAGGTTTTAAATGAGCAGTTCTTC.

The rearrangement links TRBV18 to TRBJ1-4, with a possible D match to TRBD1 (6 bases). The CDR3 is made up of 13 amino acids. Germline V gene sequence: CDR1 KGHSH, CDR2 LQKENI. Trimming removed 3 bases from V and 8 bases from J, with 10 bases in between. CDR3 residues: CASSPYGQEKLFF. The DNA of the CDR3 is TGTGCCAGCTCACCCTACGGACAGGAAAAACTGTTTTTT.

The chain joins TRBV25-1 to TRBJ2-1; 7 nucleotides match TRBD1. With 4 bases clipped from V and 6 bases from J, the junction kept 9 bases outside the gene matches. The germline gives CDR1 MGHDK, CDR2 SYGVNS. The length of the CDR3 is 15 residues. In DNA, the CDR3 is TGTGCCAGCAGTGGAACCGGGACAGAGCTCAATGAGCAGTTCTTC. It encodes CASSGTGTELNEQFF.

This chain connects TRBV19 to TRBJ1-1; TRBD1 agrees at 8 bases. This CDR3 is built from 15 residues. V shed 3 bases, J shed 1 base, and the junction held 4 bases outside the gene matches. The germline CDR1 and CDR2 sequences are LNHDA and SQIVND (reference sequence). In DNA form, the CDR3 reads TGTGCCAGTAGTATGATGGGGACAGGGAACACTGAAGCTTTCTTT. Translated, it gives CASSMMGTGNTEAFF.

This clonotype has just a few counts. J is TRBJ2-3 and V is TRBV19; TRBD2 is a possible D gene (6 bases). In germline, CDR1 is LNHDA, CDR2 SQIVND (reference sequence). The V end was cut by 5 bases, the J end by 0 bases, with 12 bases between. This CDR3 is 15 amino acids long. The CDR3 region is CASSPRDWSTDTQYF. As DNA, the CDR3 is TGTGCCAGTAGTCCTCGGGACTGGAGCACAGATACGCAGTATTTT. The entire variable domain, with the rest obtained from reference TRBV19 and TRBJ2-3, is as follows: DGGITQSPKYLFRKEGQNVTLSCEQNLNHDAMYWYRQDPGQGLRLIYYSQIVNDFQKGDIAEGYSVSREKKESFPLTVTSAQKNPTAFYLCASSPRDWSTDTQYFGPGTRLTVL.

The J gene is TRBJ1-5, the V gene TRBV7-9; D call uncertain. V shed 2 bases and J shed 1 base, with 9 bases lying between them. CDR3 length: 15 residues. From germline, CDR1 is SEHNR and CDR2 FQNEAQ (reference sequence). The CDR3 DNA sequence: TGTGCCAGCAGCTTAAGAGACCGAAGCAATCAGCCCCAGCATTTT. This encodes CASSLRDRSNQPQHF.

This chain uses TRBV6-1 with TRBJ2-5, with D maybe TRBD2 (6 bases). Germline loops: CDR1 MNHNS, CDR2 SASEGT. Trimming shortened V by 5 bases and J by 3 bases, and 16 bases separated the two germline ends. This CDR3 has 15 residues. CDR3 in DNA: TGTGCCAGCAGTACCGATTGGACTACAGAAGAGACCCAGTACTTC. Translated: CASSTDWTTEETQYF.

V gene TRBV7-2 combines with J gene TRBJ2-5; 8 bases fit TRBD1. CDR3 size: 16 residues. V was clipped by 2 bases and J by 2 bases; unmatched bases: 7. Germline V gene sequence: CDR1 SGHTA, CDR2 FQGNSA. DNA for the CDR3: TGTGCCAGCAGCTTAAGCCTCAGGGGGCAACAAGAGACCCAGTACTTC. Translation gives CASSLSLRGQQETQYF.

The gene calls are TRBV27 and TRBJ2-4; D unclear. Germline V CDR1 and CDR2: MNHEY, SMNVEV (reference sequence). This CDR3 contains 16 residues. The germline V and J ends were trimmed by 6 bases and 0 bases, with 15 bases remaining between them. The CDR3 DNA reads as TGTGCCAGCAGGATCGGGTCTCCTCTAGCCAAAAACATTCAGTACTTC. Translation gives CASRIGSPLAKNIQYF.

The V and J genes are TRBV12-5 and TRBJ2-7; D is perhaps TRBD1 or TRBD2 (5 bases each). Germline V gene lookup returns CDR1 LGHNT and CDR2 FRNRAP. V lost 6 bases and J 4 bases, leaving 16 bases between the germline ends. The CDR3 is 14 amino acids. CDR3 in DNA: TGTGCTAGTGGCCTAGCAGAGAGACAGTACGAGCAGTACGTC. Protein sequence: CASGLAERQYEQYV.

This chain connects TRBV6-1 to TRBJ1-1; no reliable D call. The V gene lost 2 bases and the J gene lost 2 bases, with 15 bases spanning the gap. Looked up from germline, CDR1 is MNHNS and CDR2 is SASEGT. This CDR3 comprises 16 residues. The CDR3 region has the DNA TGTGCCAGCAGTGAACTGGGAGCTTGGTCTAACACTGAAGCTTTCTTT. Its protein is CASSELGAWSNTEAFF.

This clonotype has only a few counts. The rearrangement uses TRBV12-3 or TRBV12-4 and TRBJ2-1; D is unclear. The CDR3 covers 14 residues. Trimming cost V 3 bases and J 4 bases, with 10 bases left between them. The CDR3 is CASSLRRFYNEQFF. In DNA, the CDR3 is TGTGCCAGCAGTTTGAGGCGTTTTTACAATGAGCAGTTCTTC.

This clonotype came up a few times. V gene TRBV6-5 combines with J gene TRBJ2-7; no clear D gene. Germline CDR1 MNHEY, CDR2 SVGAGI. V was trimmed by 0 bases and J by 2 bases, leaving 8 bases between them. The CDR3 consists of 14 residues. In DNA form, the CDR3 reads TGTGCCAGCAGTTACTCGTACTCTCCCTACGAGCAGTACTTC. Amino acids: CASSYSYSPYEQYF.

The chain has TRBV30 and TRBJ1-1; TRBD1 is a possible D gene (6 bases). This CDR3 spans 15 amino acids. Germline CDR1 reads GTSNPN; CDR2 reads SVGIG (reference sequence). The V and J ends lost 4 bases and 0 bases respectively, with 15 bases between them. The CDR3 loop is CAWNPRDTMNTEAFF. The DNA of the CDR3 is TGTGCCTGGAACCCCCGGGACACCATGAACACTGAAGCTTTCTTT.

The chain joins TRBV20-1 to TRBJ2-2; 10 bases align to TRBD1. The CDR3 runs to 14 residues. Trimming at V came to 5 bases and at J to 5 bases, leaving 5 bases not matched to a gene. Germline-derived CDR1 and CDR2 are DFQATT and SNEGSKA (reference sequence). The CDR3 reads CSARTDRGTGELFF. The CDR3, as DNA: TGCAGTGCTCGGACGGACAGGGGGACCGGGGAGCTGTTTTTT.